A single sample is the source of the 2 T cell receptor beta chains below, sequenced in a study of shared clonotypes between healthy human individuals. CD45RO negativity and positive selection for CCR7 defined naive CD8 cells, a population that excluded terminally differentiated effector memory CD45RA+ cells. The protocol was immunoSEQ multiplex PCR, while the TCRdb copy is restricted to in-frame clones and leaves out a portion. This sample has hundreds of thousands of clones; 95% to 97% occur once, and the top ten carry 0.11%. Sequencing used naive CD8+ T cells sorted from blood. These receptors were taken from a woman between 25 and 40 years old in good health.

The V gene is TRBV6-5, the J gene TRBJ1-4; D call uncertain. V lost 1 base and J lost 5, with 11 bases in between. CDR3 length: 15 residues. Looked up from germline, CDR1 is MNHEY and CDR2 is SVGAGI. The CDR3 loop reads CASSYWSGPNEKLFF. The CDR3 nucleotides read TGTGCCAGCAGTTACTGGTCAGGTCCAAATGAAAAACTGTTTTTT.

This chain joins TRBV5-8 and TRBJ2-1, with TRBD2 matching 10 bases. V shed 2 bases, J shed 6 bases, and the junction held 8 bases outside the gene matches. CDR3 length: 16 amino acids. CDR1 and CDR2 from the germline V gene are SGHTS and YDEGEE. CDR3 DNA: TGTGCCAGCAGCTTTACACTAGCGGGAAATCTCAATGAGCAGTTCTTC. The encoded protein is CASSFTLAGNLNEQFF. The full variable domain, completed using reference TRBV5-8 and TRBJ2-1, is EAGVTQSPTHLIKTRGQQATLRCSPISGHTSVYWYQQALGLGLQFLLWYDEGEERNRGNFPPRFSGRQFPNYSSELNVNALELEDSALYLCASSFTLAGNLNEQFFGPGTRLTVL.